This T cell receptor beta chain stems from a study of T cell repertoires in cytomegalovirus infection. Whole-study context: Matching HLA type, along with CMV infection, was indicated by public TCR beta signatures. General study findings and limits: Carriers of CMV plus the relevant HLA were identified by cumulative public TCR beta family frequency.

The sample holds many counts of this clonotype. No antigen is known for it. The ends were cut back, 2 bases at V and 2 bases at J, with 13 bases in the middle. CDR1 and CDR2 from the germline V gene are MNHEY and SVGAGI. The CDR3 is made up of 16 amino acids. TCRdb processed the reads anew with MiXCR; each CDR3 protein has one entry. The sample records 560,000 or so distinct CDR3 sequences, about 15% being singletons. The J gene is TRBJ2-1, the V gene TRBV6-5, with D possibly matching TRBD1 (6 bases). This clonotype originated in a human donor in good health (CMV status not recorded). Some clones in this sample may be carry-over from other donors' samples. The sequenced sample was CD8+ T cells from PBMCs. The CDR3 here is CASSYADRHPYNEQFF. CDR3 DNA sequence: TGTGCCAGCAGTTACGCCGACAGGCACCCCTACAATGAGCAGTTCTTC.